Each of the 14 T cell receptor beta chains below was sequenced from the same sample in a study of blood T cell repertoires in COVID-19. Profiling relied on immunoSEQ multiplex PCR, and the TCRdb table lists in-frame clones only, not all of them. Of tens of thousands of clones listed, 82% were seen once; the top ten hold 1.2%. Sequencing input: peripheral blood. The source of these receptors is a woman of 80 years or more with acute or convalescent COVID-19.

The chain employs TRBV11-1 and TRBJ2-1; 12 nucleotides agree with TRBD2. The CDR3 has 16 amino acids. From germline, CDR1 is SGHAT and CDR2 FQDESV (reference sequence). The ends lost 5 bases at V and 5 bases at J; junction bases unmatched: 7. Here the CDR3 DNA reads TGTGCCAGCAGCGCACTAGCGGGAGGAACCCACAATGAGCAGTTCTTC. Encoded protein: CASSALAGGTHNEQFF.

V gene TRBV5-6 combines with J gene TRBJ1-1; a possible D gene is TRBD1 (5 bases). Germline V lookup: CDR1 SGHDT, CDR2 YYEEEE. The CDR3 sequence is 14 residues long. Trimming took 1 base from V and 4 from J, leaving 11 bases between them. CDR3 coding DNA: TGTGCCAGCAGCTTGCGGGGCGGGGCCACTGAAGCTTTCTTT. Translated: CASSLRGGATEAFF.

The chain is built from TRBV27 and TRBJ2-7; 7 positions match TRBD2. CDR1 and CDR2 (germline): MNHEY, SMNVEV (reference sequence). The ends lost 2 bases at V and 0 bases at J; junction bases unmatched: 13. The CDR3 length is 18 residues. CDR3 nucleotide sequence: TGTGCCAGCAGTTTAAGGTACAGCGGGACGGCGAGCTCCTACGAGCAGTACTTC. Its translation: CASSLRYSGTASSYEQYF.

This clone has a count of ten or more. The CDR3 sequence is CASSVGGGAFNEQFF. The CDR3 bases are TGTGCCAGTAGTGTGGGCGGGGGGGCCTTCAATGAGCAGTTCTTC. This chain uses TRBV19 with TRBJ2-1, with 9 bases fitting TRBD2. The CDR3 runs to 15 residues. V shed 5 bases and J 6 bases; nucleotides not matched to a gene: 8. From germline, CDR1 is LNHDA and CDR2 SQIVND (reference sequence).

The table lists this clone with a few counts. The CDR3 nucleotides read TGCGCCAGCAGCCAGCCGTGGGACAGCACTGAAGCTTTCTTT. Amino acid sequence: CASSQPWDSTEAFF. This rearrangement joins TRBV4-1 to TRBJ1-1; 7 nucleotides match TRBD1. Germline-derived CDR1 and CDR2 are MGHRA and YSYEKL. CDR3 length: 14 residues. Trimming removed 3 bases from V and 4 bases from J; junction bases left unmatched: 5.

V usage is TRBV7-2 and J usage is TRBJ1-1; the D gene is possibly TRBD1 (6 bases). The CDR3 has 14 residues. The V end lost 3 bases, the J end lost 5 bases, and 13 bases lay between the germline ends. Germline V gives CDR1 SGHTA, CDR2 FQGNSA. The CDR3 reads CASSFNRVATEAFF. In nucleotides, the CDR3 is TGTGCCAGCAGCTTTAACAGGGTGGCAACTGAAGCTTTCTTT.

The rearrangement uses TRBV4-2 and TRBJ1-2, with D perhaps TRBD1 (5 bases). CDR1 and CDR2 from the germline V gene are LGHNA and YNFKEQ. This CDR3 is 14 amino acids long. With 4 bases removed from V and 4 bases from J, the gap between germline ends came to 13 bases. CDR3 nucleotide sequence: TGTGCCAGCAGCCTTTCGACAGTGGTCTATGGCTACACCTTC. This encodes CASSLSTVVYGYTF.

J is TRBJ2-2 and V is TRBV7-6; 10 nucleotides line up with TRBD2. The CDR3 length is 18 residues. Germline lookup yields CDR1 SGHVS and CDR2 FNYEAQ. The trim removed 1 base at V and 7 bases at J, leaving 12 bases unmatched. CDR3 coding DNA: TGTGCCAGCAGCTTAGGATTGAGCGGGGGGGCGTGGCACGGGGAGCTGTTTTTT. It translates to CASSLGLSGGAWHGELFF. Full variable domain (outside the CDR3, taken from reference TRBV7-6 and TRBJ2-2): GAGVSQSPRYKVTKRGQDVALRCDPISGHVSLYWYRQALGQGPEFLTYFNYEAQQDKSGLPNDRFSAERPEGSISTLTIQRTEQRDSAMYRCASSLGLSGGAWHGELFFGEGSRLTVL.

The CDR3 DNA reads TGTGCCAGCAGCACGACAACCGGGGCCAACGTCCTGACTTTC. Its translation: CASSTTTGANVLTF. The gene calls are TRBV21-1 and TRBJ2-6; the table's D call, TRBD1, has no DNA check behind it. TRBV21-1 is recorded as a pseudogene. The CDR3 runs 14 residues.

The chain recombines TRBV11-2 with TRBJ1-1; D is possibly TRBD1 (5 bases). V lost 3 bases to trimming and J lost 11 bases, with 16 bases between them. Germline V lookup: CDR1 SGHAT, CDR2 FQNNGV. The CDR3 consists of 13 residues. The CDR3 reads CASSFKTGGKAFF. Here the CDR3 DNA reads TGTGCCAGCAGCTTTAAAACAGGTGGGAAGGCTTTCTTT.

The table lists this clone with many counts. The chain combines TRBV11-2 with TRBJ2-2; D is uncertain. Germline CDR1 SGHAT, CDR2 FQNNGV. This CDR3 is 12 amino acids long. V lost 2 bases and J lost 6, with 4 bases in between. The CDR3 coding sequence is TGTGCCAGCAGCTTAATCGCCGGGGAGCTGTTTTTT. Translated, it gives CASSLIAGELFF.

The chain is built from TRBV5-1 and TRBJ1-1; D is uncertain. The CDR3 runs 14 residues. The V and J ends lost 2 bases and 4 bases respectively, with 12 bases between them. Germline lookup yields CDR1 SGHRS and CDR2 YFSETQ. The CDR3 here is CASSLGRVFTEAFF. CDR3 nucleotide sequence: TGCGCCAGCAGCTTAGGTCGGGTATTCACTGAAGCTTTCTTT. The full variable domain, completed using reference TRBV5-1 and TRBJ1-1, is KAGVTQTPRYLIKTRGQQVTLSCSPISGHRSVSWYQQTPGQGLQFLFEYFSETQRNKGNFPGRFSGRQFSNSRSEMNVSTLELGDSALYLCASSLGRVFTEAFFGQGTRLTVV.

This clone was recorded a few times. V gene TRBV28 combines with J gene TRBJ1-2; perhaps TRBD1 as D (5 bases). Germline V gene lookup returns CDR1 MDHEN and CDR2 SYDVKM. This CDR3 spans 16 amino acids. V gave up 5 bases and J gave up 0 bases, with 16 bases separating them. CDR3: CASSPSRGNPNYGYTF. DNA for the CDR3: TGTGCCAGCAGTCCATCTCGGGGGAATCCTAACTATGGCTACACCTTC.

The rearrangement joins TRBV6-5 to TRBJ2-7; the D gene is possibly TRBD1 (6 bases). Trimming cost V 7 bases and J 8 bases, with 15 bases left between them. The CDR3 sequence is 12 residues long. From germline, CDR1 is MNHEY and CDR2 SVGAGI. The DNA of the CDR3 is TGTGCCAGCACCGACACAGGGCTTAAGCAGTACTTC. Translation: CASTDTGLKQYF.